These 30 T cell receptor beta chains were sequenced from one sample in a study of T cells after yellow fever vaccination. MiXCR, applied by TCRdb to the 5' RACE reads, yields one record per CDR3 protein. Of some 390,000 distinct CDR3 sequences in the sample, roughly 20% are singletons; the top ten hold 18%. This sample comprised PBMCs, obtained before the yellow fever booster vaccination. Receptor source: a man between 18 and 29 years old who received the YFV17D yellow fever vaccine.

This clonotype turned up a few times. The chain couples TRBV24-1 to TRBJ2-2, with a tentative D call TRBD1 (5 bases). This CDR3 has 12 residues. Trimming cost V 9 bases and J 4 bases, with 8 bases left between them. Germline V CDR1 and CDR2: KGHDR, SFDVKD. CDR3 region: CATGASTGELFF. The CDR3 nucleotides read TGTGCCACCGGGGCGAGCACCGGGGAGCTGTTTTTT.

J is TRBJ2-3 and V is TRBV13; possible D gene TRBD2, 6 bases. Germline V gene data show CDR1 as PRHDT and CDR2 as FYEKMQ (reference sequence). CDR3 length: 14 residues. Trimming cost V 5 bases and J 3 bases, with 12 bases left between them. The DNA of the CDR3 is TGTGCCAGCAGCCGACGGGACTTAACAGATACGCAGTATTTT. This encodes CASSRRDLTDTQYF.

The V call is TRBV2, the J call TRBJ2-5, with TRBD2 identical over 12 bases. J was trimmed by 4 bases and V by 5 bases; bases with no gene match: 5. The CDR3 has 15 amino acids. Germline CDR1 SNHLY, CDR2 FYNNEI. The CDR3 spells CASSTSGGKGETQYF. The DNA of the CDR3 is TGTGCCAGCAGTACTAGCGGGGGGAAGGGAGAGACCCAGTACTTC.

This clonotype has a count of ten or more. J is TRBJ1-5 and V is TRBV12-3 or TRBV12-4; D remains ambiguous. The CDR3 consists of 15 residues. The V gene lost 6 bases and the J gene lost 5 bases, with 17 bases spanning the gap. CDR3 in amino acids: CASSSVAGAYQPQHF. The DNA for the CDR3 is TGTGCCAGCAGCTCCGTAGCGGGAGCCTATCAGCCCCAGCATTTT.

In its sample, this clonotype was seen a few times. The chain is built from TRBV12-3 or TRBV12-4 and TRBJ2-3; the D gene could be TRBD1 or TRBD2 (5 bases each). Trimming took off 4 bases at V and 4 bases at J, with 15 bases between the two ends. CDR3 size: 15 residues. The CDR3 region has the DNA TGTGCCAGCAGTTGGGGCGGGCCAAGGGCAGATACGCAGTATTTT. Translation gives CASSWGGPRADTQYF.

V gene TRBV7-2 combines with J gene TRBJ2-3; D possibly uses TRBD1 or TRBD2 (5 bases each). Germline assignment: CDR1 SGHTA and CDR2 FQGNSA. The CDR3 runs to 19 residues. V lost 2 bases to trimming and J lost 5 bases, with 26 bases between them. The CDR3 protein is CASSLFPGQSADRIDTQYF. The CDR3 DNA reads as TGTGCCAGCAGCTTATTCCCGGGGCAGAGCGCTGATCGAATAGATACGCAGTATTTT. Full variable domain (rest looked up from reference TRBV7-2 and TRBJ2-3): GAGVSQSPSNKVTEKGKDVELRCDPISGHTALYWYRQSLGQGLEFLIYFQGNSAPDKSGLPSDRFSAERTGGSVSTLTIQRTQQEDSAVYLCASSLFPGQSADRIDTQYFGPGTRLTVL.

This clonotype was observed a few times. V usage is TRBV4-3 and J usage is TRBJ1-2; TRBD1 matches at 7 bases. Germline assignment: CDR1 LGHNA and CDR2 YSLEER. V gave up 4 bases and J gave up 2 bases; unmatched junction bases: 10. The CDR3 loop spans 16 amino acids. For the CDR3, the DNA is TGCGCCAGCAGCCGCCTAACAGGGGATGACAACTATGGCTACACCTTC. This encodes CASSRLTGDDNYGYTF.

The chain has TRBV9 and TRBJ2-3; D unresolved. CDR1 is SGDLS, CDR2 YYNGEE, per germline. The CDR3 is made up of 16 amino acids. Trimming pared 6 bases from V and 0 bases from J, leaving 17 bases between. The CDR3 sequence: CASTHDGVGSTDTQYF. The CDR3, as DNA: TGTGCCAGCACCCACGATGGGGTAGGGAGCACAGATACGCAGTATTTT.

The V gene is TRBV28, the J gene TRBJ2-4, with D possibly TRBD2 on 5 matching bases. The V end was cut by 6 bases, the J end by 10 bases, with 22 bases between. The CDR3 totals 15 residues. CDR1 and CDR2 (germline): MDHEN, SYDVKM. Written as DNA, the CDR3 is TGTGCCAGCAGCTCGGAGGTGGTCAGGTTCCGGATTCAGTACTTC. Translated, it gives CASSSEVVRFRIQYF.

In this sample, this clonotype turned up a few times. The chain combines TRBV20-1 with TRBJ2-3, with 9 bases that match TRBD2. Germline V gene sequence: CDR1 DFQATT, CDR2 SNEGSKA (reference sequence). V was clipped by 6 bases and J by 1 base; unmatched bases: 8. The CDR3 runs to 15 residues. In DNA form, the CDR3 reads TGCAGTGCATCGGGCGCGGGGGGGGGCACAGATACGCAGTATTTT. This codes for CSASGAGGGTDTQYF.

The rearrangement links TRBV18 to TRBJ2-5; D unclear. V was pared by 1 base and J by 0 bases, with 21 bases between. The CDR3 has 19 residues. CDR1 is KGHSH, CDR2 LQKENI, per germline. CDR3 region: CASSPQVAWGIRYQETQYF. CDR3 nucleotide sequence: TGTGCCAGCTCACCACAGGTTGCCTGGGGAATCAGGTACCAAGAGACCCAGTACTTC.

The CDR3, as DNA: TGCGCCAGCAGCTCCCGGGACGGAGGCGATGAGCAGTTCTTC. As protein: CASSSRDGGDEQFF. The chain joins TRBV5-1 to TRBJ2-1, with D perhaps assigned TRBD1 or TRBD2 (5 bases each). Deletions cut 3 bases from V and 8 bases from J, with 15 bases between. The CDR3 contains 14 residues. CDR1 is SGHRS, CDR2 YFSETQ, per germline.

This chain connects TRBV10-3 to TRBJ2-7; D is unresolved. The CDR3 contains 12 residues. CDR1 and CDR2 (germline): ENHRY, SYGVKD. V was pared by 2 bases and J by 5 bases, with 7 bases between. The CDR3, as DNA: TGTGCCATCAGTGAGATGGGGAACGAGCAGTACGTC. It translates to CAISEMGNEQYV.

The V and J genes are TRBV10-3 and TRBJ1-4, with 10 bases lining up with TRBD1. The V and J ends lost 2 bases and 7 bases, in that order; junction bases with no gene match: 4. CDR3 size: 15 residues. CDR1 is ENHRY, CDR2 SYGVKD, per germline. The CDR3, as DNA: TGTGCCATCAGTGAGAACAGGGACAGGGGTGAAAAACTGTTTTTT. Protein product: CAISENRDRGEKLFF.

This clonotype was detected a few times. The rearrangement links TRBV10-3 to TRBJ1-5, with D tentatively TRBD1 (5 bases). The CDR3 is made up of 13 amino acids. With 6 bases removed from V and 6 bases from J, the gap between germline ends came to 12 bases. Germline loops: CDR1 ENHRY, CDR2 SYGVKD. CDR3 DNA: TGTGCCATCAGGATGGGGGAGGGTCAGCCCCAGCATTTT. It yields the protein CAIRMGEGQPQHF.

In this sample, this clonotype turned up a few times. J is TRBJ2-2 and V is TRBV18; 8 bases are a match to TRBD1. Germline CDR1 reads KGHSH; CDR2 reads LQKENI. Trimming at V came to 3 bases and at J to 10 bases, leaving 4 bases not matched to a gene. This CDR3 has 13 amino acids. The DNA for the CDR3 is TGTGCCAGCTCACCGGACAGGGAGGCGGAGCTGTTTTTT. As protein: CASSPDREAELFF.

The chain has TRBV6-5 and TRBJ1-2; no firm D call. The CDR3 covers 11 residues. CDR1 MNHEY and CDR2 SVGAGI come from the germline V gene. With 8 bases removed from V and 1 base from J, the gap between germline ends came to 5 bases. In DNA form, the CDR3 reads TGTGCCAGCTACAGTAACTATGGCTACACCTTC. Its translation is CASYSNYGYTF.

In nucleotides, the CDR3 is TGTGCCAGCACCCCGGGACAGGGGGCGGGTGAGCAGTACGTC. Translation gives CASTPGQGAGEQYV. V gene TRBV28 combines with J gene TRBJ2-7, with 12 bases lining up with TRBD1. The V gene's germline CDR1 is MDHEN and CDR2 SYDVKM. V shed 7 bases and J 7 bases; nucleotides not matched to a gene: 8. This CDR3 is 14 amino acids long.

The chain recombines TRBV15 with TRBJ1-5; 10 bases match TRBD1. Germline CDR1 is LNHNV and CDR2 is YYDKDF (reference sequence). V lost 5 bases and J lost 4; bases outside the gene matches: 5. The CDR3 has 15 amino acids. Written as DNA, the CDR3 is TGTGCCACCAGCGGTTGGACAGGGGGAAATCAGCCCCAGCATTTT. Protein: CATSGWTGGNQPQHF.

This clonotype has only a few counts. This chain connects TRBV27 to TRBJ2-1, with 9 bases matching TRBD2. V gave up 4 bases and J gave up 12 bases; unmatched junction bases: 10. In germline, CDR1 is MNHEY, CDR2 SMNVEV (reference sequence). The CDR3 sequence is 14 residues long. CDR3 residues: CASSSASGVMWQFF. CDR3 DNA: TGTGCCAGCAGTTCGGCTAGCGGGGTGATGTGGCAGTTCTTC.

The chain joins TRBV11-2 to TRBJ1-6; no firm D call. The CDR3 totals 16 residues. The V gene lost 5 bases and the J gene lost 0 bases, with 11 bases spanning the gap. Germline lookup yields CDR1 SGHAT and CDR2 FQNNGV. CDR3 protein: CASSLIQSSYNSPLHF. CDR3 bases: TGTGCCAGCAGCCTTATACAGAGCTCCTATAATTCACCCCTCCACTTT.

The chain combines TRBV6-5 with TRBJ2-6; the D gene is possibly TRBD1 (6 bases). V lost 2 bases, J lost 2 bases, and 10 bases lay in between. Looked up from germline, CDR1 is MNHEY and CDR2 is SVGAGI. This CDR3 region has 16 residues. CDR3 residues: CASSYRGGTGANVLTF. CDR3 DNA sequence: TGTGCCAGCAGTTACCGAGGGGGAACTGGGGCCAACGTCCTGACTTTC.

In its sample, this clonotype was seen many times. The CDR3 nucleotides are TGCAGTGCTGACGCTAGCGGGGGGGCGTCTGAGCAGTTCTTC. Its translation: CSADASGGASEQFF. J is TRBJ2-1 and V is TRBV20-1, with 12 bases identical to TRBD2. CDR1 is DFQATT and CDR2 is SNEGSKA in the germline V gene (reference sequence). The CDR3 runs 14 residues. V gave up 5 bases and J gave up 9 bases; unmatched junction bases: 8.

The CDR3 bases are TGTGCCATCAGTGTACTAGCGGATCCTAGCACAGATACGCAGTATTTT. Amino acid sequence: CAISVLADPSTDTQYF. The chain links TRBV10-3 to TRBJ2-3, with 8 bases matching TRBD2. Per the germline V gene, CDR1 is ENHRY and CDR2 is SYGVKD. The CDR3 contains 16 residues. V lost 4 bases, J lost 0 bases, and 6 bases stayed unmatched.

The chain is built from TRBV5-5 and TRBJ2-5; 7 bases map to TRBD1. Unmatched junction bases numbered 8, after V lost 3 bases and J lost 0 bases. There are 16 residues in the CDR3. Germline-derived CDR1 and CDR2 are SGHKS and YYEKEE (reference sequence). CDR3 in DNA: TGTGCCAGCAGCTCGGGACAGTTTCCCAACCAAGAGACCCAGTACTTC. It encodes CASSSGQFPNQETQYF.

This clonotype was recorded a few times. The V and J genes are TRBV6-6 and TRBJ2-7, with 7 bases aligning to TRBD2. The V and J ends lost 5 bases and 3 bases, in that order; junction bases with no gene match: 13. CDR3 length: 16 residues. Germline CDR1 is MNHNY and CDR2 is SVGAGI (reference sequence). The CDR3 nucleotides are TGTGCCAGCAGTGGGGAGAGGGGCGGGGGAGGCTACGAGCAGTACTTC. This encodes CASSGERGGGGYEQYF.

The rearrangement links TRBV6-5 to TRBJ1-5; D not resolved. V was pared by 4 bases and J by 4 bases, with 8 bases between. This CDR3 contains 13 residues. Germline V gene lookup returns CDR1 MNHEY and CDR2 SVGAGI. DNA of the CDR3: TGTGCCAGCAGTTGGGGTCGAAATCAGCCCCAGCATTTT. Translation gives CASSWGRNQPQHF.

The genes are TRBV10-3 and TRBJ1-6, with D possibly TRBD1 on 5 matching bases. This CDR3 region has 18 residues. Germline CDR1 is ENHRY and CDR2 is SYGVKD. The germline V and J ends were trimmed by 4 bases and 0 bases, with 16 bases remaining between them. This CDR3 reads CAISASGSGSSYNSPLHF. The DNA of the CDR3 is TGTGCCATCAGTGCCTCTGGGTCAGGGAGCTCCTATAATTCACCCCTCCACTTT.

The V and J genes are TRBV6-5 and TRBJ1-2, with D possibly being TRBD1 (5 bases). V lost 0 bases and J 7 bases, leaving 12 bases between the germline ends. Germline assignment: CDR1 MNHEY and CDR2 SVGAGI. The CDR3 has 14 residues. The CDR3 spells CASSYSTARGGYTF. In DNA form, the CDR3 reads TGTGCCAGCAGTTACTCGACGGCTAGGGGTGGCTACACCTTC.

The chain combines TRBV12-3 or TRBV12-4 with TRBJ1-2; D is ambiguous. V was cut by 4 bases and J by 8 bases, with 14 bases left in between. The CDR3 is 13 amino acids. CDR3 residues: CASSSEGLRGYTF. Written as DNA, the CDR3 is TGTGCCAGCAGTTCCGAAGGGCTGAGGGGCTACACCTTC.